Each of the 30 T cell receptor beta chains below was sequenced from the same sample in a study of breast tumors, draining lymph nodes, adjacent tissues. TCRdb analysed the multiplex PCR reads with MiXCR anew, one entry per CDR3 protein. The table includes about 270,000 distinct CDR3 sequences, roughly 31% detected once. The lymph nodes were axillary draining lymph nodes from breast cancer patients. Material: axillary lymph node tissue. Receptors were obtained from a female donor with breast cancer. Some clones in this sample may be carry-over from other donors' samples.

The chain has TRBV5-4 and TRBJ2-6; 12 nucleotides agree with TRBD1. CDR3 length equals 18 residues. V shed 4 bases and J 5 bases; nucleotides not matched to a gene: 10. Germline V gene sequence: CDR1 SGHNT, CDR2 YYREEE (reference sequence). CDR3 in amino acids: CASSPSRDRGRRANVLTF. As DNA, the CDR3 is TGTGCCAGCAGCCCATCCCGGGACAGGGGGCGGAGGGCCAACGTCCTGACTTTC.

This clonotype was seen ten or more times. V usage is TRBV9 and J usage is TRBJ2-1; D is undetermined. Germline assignment: CDR1 SGDLS and CDR2 YYNGEE. The CDR3 is 15 residues long. V shed 0 bases and J shed 2 bases, with 9 bases lying between them. The chain's CDR3 is CASSVEGRPYNEQFF. Written as DNA, the CDR3 is TGTGCCAGCAGCGTAGAGGGCCGCCCCTACAATGAGCAGTTCTTC.

Only a few counts were recorded for this clonotype. V and J are TRBV6-1 and TRBJ2-1; weak D call: TRBD2 (6 bases). Trimming removed 3 bases at V and 8 bases at J, with 11 bases between. CDR1 is MNHNS and CDR2 is SASEGT in the germline V gene. The CDR3 covers 13 residues. The CDR3 is CASSDFTGDEQFF. CDR3 DNA sequence: TGTGCCAGCAGTGATTTTACGGGGGATGAGCAGTTCTTC.

V usage is TRBV5-1 and J usage is TRBJ1-6; D remains unclear. The CDR3 sequence is 17 residues long. V was shortened by 0 bases and J by 9 bases, with 19 bases between the two germline ends. Per germline, CDR1 SGHRS and CDR2 YFSETQ. The DNA for the CDR3 is TGCGCCAGCAGCTTGGGGGATCGGGTCGAATCAAGTTCACCCCTCCACTTT. Its protein product is CASSLGDRVESSSPLHF.

In the case of this clonotype: The CDR3 does not close with the conserved phenylalanine or tryptophan, likely indicating a read error. The J gene is TRBJ1-3, the V gene TRBV4-1; D gene unclear. Germline CDR1 MGHRA, CDR2 YSYEKL. The CDR3 covers 14 residues. V lost 0 bases, J lost 8 bases, and 11 bases lay in between. CDR3 region: CASSQDPGRDTIYL. CDR3 nucleotide sequence: TGCGCCAGCAGCCAAGACCCCGGGCGGGACACCATATATCTT.

This clonotype came up many times. The CDR3 bases are TGCAGTGCTAGAGGGAGGACTAGCGGGAGTGGGTACGAGCAGTACTTC. It yields the protein CSARGRTSGSGYEQYF. The chain is built from TRBV20-1 and TRBJ2-7; 13 nucleotides line up with TRBD2. CDR1 DFQATT and CDR2 SNEGSKA come from the germline V gene (reference sequence). There are 16 residues in the CDR3. V lost 1 base to trimming and J lost 4 bases; unmatched junction nucleotides: 7.

The rearrangement joins TRBV9 to TRBJ2-1, with 11 bases lining up with TRBD1. The CDR3 totals 13 residues. After removal of 2 bases from V and 10 bases from J, the junction contained 2 bases not matched to a gene. Germline values: CDR1 SGDLS, CDR2 YYNGEE. The DNA of the CDR3 is TGTGCCAGCAGCGTTGGACAGGGGGCGGAGCAGTTCTTC. Amino acid sequence: CASSVGQGAEQFF.

This clonotype was recorded at least ten times. The junction does not match germline at one end; this may be a read error. The chain uses TRBV7-7 and TRBJ2-1; D is perhaps TRBD1 (6 bases). The V gene's germline CDR1 is SSHAT and CDR2 FNYEAQ (reference sequence). The CDR3 sequence is 13 residues long. The CDR3 protein is CASSLDLGAAQFF. The CDR3 bases are TGTGCTAGCAGCTTAGATCTGGGGGCGGCGCAGTTCTTC.

A single count supports this clonotype. The junction departs from germline at one end; a sequencing error may be responsible. The chain uses TRBV4-2 and TRBJ2-6, with no clear D. The CDR3 is 15 residues long. Germline V lookup: CDR1 LGHNA, CDR2 YNFKEQ. The CDR3: CASNQARSGANVLTF. CDR3 in DNA: TGTGCCAGCAACCAAGCCAGGTCTGGGGCCAACGTCCTGACTTTC.

This clonotype was seen many times. The chain uses TRBV20-1 and TRBJ2-5; D gene uncertain. Germline CDR1 DFQATT, CDR2 SNEGSKA (reference sequence). CDR3 length: 12 residues. V was shortened by 0 bases and J by 4 bases, with 6 bases between the two germline ends. The CDR3 here is CSARDDRETQYF. In DNA form, the CDR3 reads TGCAGTGCTAGAGACGATCGAGAGACCCAGTACTTC.

This clonotype was detected many times. This sequence joins TRBV5-5 and TRBJ2-6, with no clear D. In germline, CDR1 is SGHKS, CDR2 YYEKEE (reference sequence). The CDR3 is made up of 14 amino acids. V dropped 3 bases and J dropped 2 bases, with 6 bases sitting between them. The CDR3 sequence is CASSSDPGANVLTF. Written as DNA, the CDR3 is TGTGCCAGCAGCTCAGATCCTGGGGCCAACGTCCTGACTTTC.

This clonotype was seen only a few times. V and J are TRBV5-5 and TRBJ1-2; 7 bases are shared with TRBD1. Germline V gene lookup returns CDR1 SGHKS and CDR2 YYEKEE (reference sequence). The CDR3 loop spans 18 amino acids. Trimming removed 0 bases from V and 4 bases from J; junction bases left unmatched: 15. CDR3 bases: TGTGCCAGCAGCTTGGGTTGGAGGGGAGCCAACAGGGGCTATGGCTACACCTTC. Translation: CASSLGWRGANRGYGYTF.

This clonotype was observed at least ten times. This rearrangement joins TRBV9 to TRBJ1-3; D remains unclear. Trimming pared 4 bases from V and 4 bases from J, leaving 15 bases between. The CDR3 consists of 15 residues. Germline assignment: CDR1 SGDLS and CDR2 YYNGEE. The CDR3: CASSPSGVAGNTIYF. CDR3 nucleotide sequence: TGTGCCAGCAGCCCTAGTGGGGTAGCGGGAAACACCATATATTTT.

This clonotype was observed many times. V usage is TRBV20-1 and J usage is TRBJ1-3; possible D gene TRBD1, 6 bases. Trimming stripped 3 bases from V and 0 bases from J, with 9 bases between. This CDR3 contains 14 residues. Per the germline V gene, CDR1 is DFQATT and CDR2 is SNEGSKA (reference sequence). The CDR3 DNA follows: TGCAGTGCTAGTCCGGACAGCTCTGGAAACACCATATATTTT. Translating gives CSASPDSSGNTIYF.

The J gene is TRBJ2-1, the V gene TRBV6-1; D not certain. Trimming pared 3 bases from V and 4 bases from J, leaving 16 bases between. The CDR3 sequence is 16 residues long. In germline, CDR1 is MNHNS, CDR2 SASEGT. CDR3 nucleotide sequence: TGTGCCAGCAGTGAGTTTCGGCAGCCAATATACAATGAGCAGTTCTTC. Its translation: CASSEFRQPIYNEQFF.

Comment on this clonotype: A much larger clone sits a single nucleotide away, making a read error possible. The CDR3 reads CASSKGTSGIFSYEQSF. In nucleotides, the CDR3 is TGTGCCAGTAGTAAAGGGACTAGCGGGATTTTCTCCTACGAGCAGTCCTTC. The genes are TRBV19 and TRBJ2-7, with 13 bases identical to TRBD2. Germline CDR1 LNHDA, CDR2 SQIVND (reference sequence). The CDR3 covers 17 residues. Full variable domain (remainder filled in from reference TRBV19 and TRBJ2-7): DGGITQSPKYLFRKEGQNVTLSCEQNLNHDAMYWYRQDPGQGLRLIYYSQIVNDFQKGDIAEGYSVSREKKESFPLTVTSAQKNPTAFYLCASSKGTSGIFSYEQSFGPGTRLTVT.

In its sample, this clonotype was seen many times. The CDR3 protein is CASSRERESYNEQFF. DNA of the CDR3: TGCGCCAGCAGCAGGGAGCGGGAATCCTACAATGAGCAGTTCTTC. This chain links TRBV4-3 with TRBJ2-1, with TRBD2 matching over 7 bases. The CDR3 runs 15 residues. Germline CDR1 and CDR2: LGHNA and YSLEER. J was trimmed by 1 base and V by 5 bases; bases with no gene match: 5.

This clonotype was seen ten or more times. V usage is TRBV7-9 and J usage is TRBJ1-2; 8 bases line up with TRBD1. Germline CDR1 and CDR2: SEHNR and FQNEAQ (reference sequence). This CDR3 is built from 14 residues. Trimming removed 10 bases from V and 3 bases from J; junction bases left unmatched: 10. The CDR3 nucleotides read TGTGCCATCGAAAGGGACAGGAACTACTATGGCTACACCTTC. It codes for CAIERDRNYYGYTF. Variable domain in full (rest from reference TRBV7-9 and TRBJ1-2): DTGVSQNPRHKITKRGQNVTFRCDPISEHNRLYWYRQTLGQGPEFLTYFQNEAQLEKSRLLSDRFSAERPKGSFSTLEIQRTEQGDSAMYLCAIERDRNYYGYTFGSGTRLTVV.

To note about this clonotype: Just one base apart from a much larger clone, this may be a read error. The CDR3 DNA reads as TGTGCCAGCAAACGCCGGTTGGACGAGCAGTACTTC. Its protein product is CASKRRLDEQYF. The gene calls are TRBV6-4 and TRBJ2-7; D call uncertain. From germline, CDR1 is MRHNA and CDR2 SNTAGT. This CDR3 spans 12 amino acids. V lost 7 bases, J lost 5 bases, and 12 bases lay in between.

This rearrangement joins TRBV5-6 to TRBJ2-1, with D perhaps TRBD1 (5 bases). The CDR3 runs to 15 residues. The V gene lost 0 bases and the J gene lost 1 base, with 8 bases spanning the gap. The germline gives CDR1 SGHDT, CDR2 YYEEEE. The CDR3 coding sequence is TGTGCCAGCAGCTTGGCGGCAGGGTCCTACAATGAGCAGTTCTTC. It encodes CASSLAAGSYNEQFF.

Concerning this clonotype: One base away lies a much larger clone, so this may be a sequencing read error. The V call is TRBV6-1, the J call TRBJ2-2; the D is unclear. The germline V gene encodes CDR1 MNHNS and CDR2 SASEGT. Trimming left V 8 bases short and J 2 bases short, with 6 bases between. The CDR3 is 12 amino acids. This CDR3 is CASGPNTGELFF. The CDR3, as DNA: TGTGCCAGCGGGCCTAACACCGGGGAGCTGTTTTTT.

As to this clonotype: This sequence may be a read error, since a much larger clone differs from it by one base. The chain joins TRBV18 to TRBJ1-6; D ambiguous. The CDR3 spans 14 residues. V was pared by 2 bases and J by 9 bases, with 11 bases between. Germline CDR1 and CDR2: KGHSH and LQKENI. The CDR3 DNA follows: TGTGCCAGCTCACCAAGGCCATACAGTTCACCCCTCCACTTT. Its protein is CASSPRPYSSPLHF.

The chain joins TRBV10-3 to TRBJ1-2; a possible D gene is TRBD1 (5 bases). V shed 3 bases and J shed 5 bases, with 16 bases lying between them. The CDR3 length is 15 residues. CDR1 is ENHRY and CDR2 is SYGVKD in the germline V gene. The CDR3 nucleotides are TGTGCCATCAGTGATACCCCGGACACCTTATATGGCTACACCTTC. It translates to CAISDTPDTLYGYTF.

The chain uses TRBV28 and TRBJ1-4; the match to TRBD1 covers 9 bases. J gave up 7 bases and V 3 bases, and 3 bases lay outside the gene matches. Per germline, CDR1 MDHEN and CDR2 SYDVKM. CDR3 length: 14 residues. This chain's CDR3 is CASSFLTGGEKLFF. As DNA, the CDR3 is TGTGCCAGCAGTTTCCTGACAGGGGGTGAAAAACTGTTTTTT.

This clonotype was recorded many times. The chain employs TRBV4-3 and TRBJ1-5; D call uncertain. The CDR3 is 15 amino acids. The ends were cut back, 0 bases at V and 7 bases at J, with 13 bases in the middle. CDR1 LGHNA and CDR2 YSLEER come from the germline V gene. Written as DNA, the CDR3 is TGCGCCAGCAGCCAAGATTGGGCAACCGGCCAGCCCCAGCATTTT. Protein: CASSQDWATGQPQHF.

This clonotype has a handful of counts. The V and J genes are TRBV11-2 and TRBJ2-3; 8 bases line up with TRBD1. CDR3 size: 15 residues. In germline, CDR1 is SGHAT, CDR2 FQNNGV. V trimming: 7 bases; J trimming: 5 bases; junction bases outside the gene matches: 11. This CDR3 reads CASISQGVGKDTQYF. The DNA of the CDR3 is TGTGCCAGCATATCACAGGGGGTCGGTAAAGATACGCAGTATTTT.

This clonotype was recorded at least ten times. This chain links TRBV20-1 with TRBJ2-7; 10 bases are a match to TRBD1. The CDR3 is 17 amino acids. V shed 6 bases and J 0 bases; nucleotides not matched to a gene: 14. Per germline, CDR1 DFQATT and CDR2 SNEGSKA (reference sequence). The DNA of the CDR3 is TGCAGTGCCACCAATTGGGGGACAGGGGTATCCTCCTACGAGCAGTACTTC. Amino acid sequence: CSATNWGTGVSSYEQYF.

This clonotype was picked up many times. The chain recombines TRBV7-8 with TRBJ1-2, with D possibly matching TRBD1 (6 bases). The CDR3 is 16 residues long. The V end was cut by 5 bases, the J end by 0 bases, with 16 bases between. Germline values: CDR1 SGHVS, CDR2 FQNEAQ. Here the CDR3 DNA reads TGTGCCAGCAGCGAAAAGACAGGCCCTCCTAACTATGGCTACACCTTC. Translated: CASSEKTGPPNYGYTF.

Only a few counts were recorded for this clonotype. The genes are TRBV6-1 and TRBJ2-3; D may correspond to TRBD1 or TRBD2 (6 bases each). The germline gives CDR1 MNHNS, CDR2 SASEGT. Trimming took 7 bases from V and 1 from J, leaving 15 bases between them. This CDR3 is 15 amino acids long. The CDR3: CASMRAEGGTDTQYF. The CDR3 DNA sequence: TGTGCCAGCATGCGGGCGGAGGGGGGCACAGATACGCAGTATTTT.

The sample holds many counts of this clonotype. The chain is built from TRBV7-2 and TRBJ2-5, with 15 bases lining up with TRBD2. J lost 4 bases, V lost 3 bases, and 9 bases had no gene match. Germline loops: CDR1 SGHTA, CDR2 FQGNSA. The CDR3 is 18 residues long. The CDR3 DNA reads TGTGCCAGCAGCTTGGGGACTAGCGGGAGGAGGTTAGGAGAGACCCAGTACTTC. Translating it yields CASSLGTSGRRLGETQYF.